Listed below are T cell receptor beta chains from one sample, sequenced in a study of blood T cell repertoires in COVID-19. The method was immunoSEQ multiplex PCR; TCRdb's version includes in-frame clones alone and lacks a portion of them. The table lists 250,000 to 400,000 clones, approximately 88% of them singletons, with approximately 5.2% in the top ten. Sequenced sample: PBMCs or T cells enriched from blood (not recorded which). The source of these receptors is a man aged 60 to 69 who had recovered from COVID-19. Each CDR3 is given with its conserved first and last residue. The D gene is left open where the match is weak. Clone size appears in some rows only: once, few, many, or a class for an expanded clone.

J gene: TRBJ1-4
D gene: NA
V gene: TRBV14
clone size: NA
CDR3 length: 15
CDR3 protein: CASSPPETGGEKLFF
CDR3 DNA: TGTGCCAGCAGCCCCCCGGAAACAGGAGGGGAAAAACTGTTTTTT

J gene: TRBJ2-1
D gene: TRBD2
V gene: TRBV9
clone size: once
CDR3 length: 15
CDR3 protein: CASSPSGRADNEQFF
CDR3 DNA: TGTGCCAGCAGCCCTAGCGGGAGGGCAGACAATGAGCAGTTCTTC

J gene: TRBJ2-5
D gene: NA
V gene: TRBV5-1
clone size: NA
CDR3 length: 11
CDR3 protein: CASSIEETQYF
CDR3 DNA: TGCGCCAGCAGCATAGAAGAGACCCAGTACTTC

J gene: TRBJ1-4
D gene: NA
V gene: TRBV9
clone size: once
CDR3 length: 15
CDR3 protein: CASSAQVAGNEKLFF
CDR3 DNA: TGTGCCAGCAGCGCACAAGTGGCTGGTAATGAAAAACTGTTTTTT

J gene: TRBJ1-2
D gene: TRBD1
V gene: TRBV20-1
clone size: NA
CDR3 length: 13
CDR3 protein: CSASRQGNYGYTF
CDR3 DNA: TGCAGTGCTAGTAGACAGGGTAACTATGGCTACACCTTC

J gene: TRBJ2-7
D gene: NA
V gene: TRBV11-2
clone size: NA
CDR3 length: 19
CDR3 protein: CASSSWGGLAEEHGYEQYF
CDR3 DNA: TGTGCCAGCAGCTCCTGGGGGGGGCTAGCGGAGGAACACGGGTACGAGCAGTACTTC

J gene: TRBJ1-2
D gene: NA
V gene: TRBV5-1
clone size: NA
CDR3 length: 14
CDR3 protein: CASSLDRARPGYTF
CDR3 DNA: TGCGCCAGCAGCTTGGACAGGGCCCGTCCTGGCTACACCTTC

J gene: TRBJ2-7
D gene: TRBD2
V gene: TRBV2
clone size: once
CDR3 length: 15
CDR3 protein: CASTNPGLASYEQYF
CDR3 DNA: TGTGCCAGCACCAACCCGGGACTAGCATCCTACGAGCAGTACTTC

J gene: TRBJ1-1
D gene: TRBD1
V gene: TRBV25-1
clone size: NA
CDR3 length: 15
CDR3 protein: CASSDHGQGNTEAFF
CDR3 DNA: TGTGCCAGCAGTGACCACGGACAGGGGAATACTGAAGCTTTCTTT

J gene: TRBJ1-1
D gene: NA
V gene: TRBV5-1
clone size: NA
CDR3 length: 15
CDR3 protein: CASSLTTGWGTEAFF
CDR3 DNA: TGCGCCAGCAGCTTGACCACAGGGTGGGGGACTGAAGCTTTCTTT

J gene: TRBJ2-1
D gene: NA
V gene: TRBV6-5
clone size: NA
CDR3 length: 13
CDR3 protein: CASSRGVQVEQFF
CDR3 DNA: TGTGCCAGCAGCCGCGGGGTTCAGGTAGAGCAGTTCTTC

J gene: TRBJ2-1
D gene: NA
V gene: TRBV28
clone size: NA
CDR3 length: 16
CDR3 protein: CASSLQAGPSYNEQFF
CDR3 DNA: TGTGCCAGCAGTTTACAGGCGGGACCTTCCTACAATGAGCAGTTCTTC

J gene: TRBJ1-6
D gene: NA
V gene: TRBV7-6
clone size: NA
CDR3 length: 16
CDR3 protein: CASSQSLSSYNSPLHF
CDR3 DNA: TGTGCCAGCAGCCAATCCCTGAGCTCCTATAATTCACCCCTCCACTTT

J gene: TRBJ2-5
D gene: TRBD1
V gene: TRBV7-9
clone size: NA
CDR3 length: 16
CDR3 protein: CASSLVGGRGQETQYF
CDR3 DNA: TGTGCCAGCAGCTTAGTAGGGGGCAGGGGACAAGAGACCCAGTACTTC

J gene: TRBJ2-7
D gene: TRBD2
V gene: TRBV6-5
clone size: NA
CDR3 length: 15
CDR3 protein: CASRSLAGDSYEQYF
CDR3 DNA: TGTGCCAGCAGGTCGCTAGCGGGAGATTCCTACGAGCAGTACTTC

J gene: TRBJ2-1
D gene: TRBD2
V gene: TRBV6-5
clone size: NA
CDR3 length: 16
CDR3 protein: CASSSGTSGRGDEQFF
CDR3 DNA: TGTGCCAGCAGTTCCGGGACTAGCGGGAGAGGTGATGAGCAGTTCTTC

J gene: TRBJ2-7
D gene: TRBD2
V gene: TRBV4-1
clone size: once
CDR3 length: 17
CDR3 protein: CASSHRDYIRPWDEQYF
CDR3 DNA: TGCGCCAGCAGCCACCGGGACTATATTCGTCCTTGGGACGAGCAGTACTTC

J gene: TRBJ1-6
D gene: NA
V gene: TRBV20-1
clone size: NA
CDR3 length: 12
CDR3 protein: CSAIEGNSPLHF
CDR3 DNA: TGCAGTGCTATTGAGGGCAATTCACCCCTCCACTTT

J gene: TRBJ1-6
D gene: NA
V gene: TRBV28
clone size: NA
CDR3 length: 12
CDR3 protein: CASSLFSSPLHF
CDR3 DNA: TGTGCCAGCAGTTTATTCAGTTCACCCCTCCACTTT

J gene: TRBJ2-5
D gene: TRBD2
V gene: TRBV6-7
clone size: NA
CDR3 length: 14
CDR3 protein: CASSYSGREETQYF
CDR3 DNA: TGTGCCAGCAGTTACTCCGGGAGGGAAGAGACCCAGTACTTC

J gene: TRBJ1-2
D gene: TRBD1
V gene: TRBV28
clone size: NA
CDR3 length: 13
CDR3 protein: CASGDSLNYGYTF
CDR3 DNA: TGTGCCTCGGGGGACAGCCTTAACTATGGCTACACCTTC

J gene: TRBJ2-1
D gene: TRBD2
V gene: TRBV27
clone size: NA
CDR3 length: 20
CDR3 protein: CASSLPSPPRRTSGHNEQFF
CDR3 DNA: TGTGCCAGCAGTTTACCCTCACCACCCCGCCGGACTAGCGGCCACAATGAGCAGTTCTTC

J gene: TRBJ2-7
D gene: TRBD2
V gene: TRBV28
clone size: NA
CDR3 length: 16
CDR3 protein: CASSLLSSGSSYEQYF
CDR3 DNA: TGTGCCAGCAGTTTATTGTCTAGCGGGAGCTCCTACGAGCAGTACTTC

J gene: TRBJ2-1
D gene: TRBD2
V gene: TRBV5-1
clone size: NA
CDR3 length: 16
CDR3 protein: CASSLGVGRAGNEQFF
CDR3 DNA: TGCGCCAGCAGCTTGGGTGTCGGGAGGGCCGGCAATGAGCAGTTCTTC

J gene: TRBJ2-3
D gene: NA
V gene: TRBV5-1
clone size: once
CDR3 length: 17
CDR3 protein: CASSFHADQFSTDTQYF
CDR3 DNA: TGCGCCAGCAGCTTTCATGCGGATCAGTTTAGCACAGATACGCAGTATTTT

J gene: TRBJ2-1
D gene: TRBD2
V gene: TRBV19
clone size: NA
CDR3 length: 18
CDR3 protein: CASSITPYRTSGRSEQFF
CDR3 DNA: TGTGCCAGTAGTATAACCCCATATCGGACTAGCGGGAGATCTGAGCAGTTCTTC

J gene: TRBJ2-1
D gene: NA
V gene: TRBV29-1
clone size: NA
CDR3 length: 13
CDR3 protein: CSVVGALGYEQFF
CDR3 DNA: TGCAGCGTTGTTGGGGCCCTAGGCTATGAGCAGTTCTTC

J gene: TRBJ2-5
D gene: TRBD2
V gene: TRBV11-2
clone size: NA
CDR3 length: 16
CDR3 protein: CASSSTSGPVGETQYF
CDR3 DNA: TGTGCCAGCAGCTCGACTAGCGGGCCTGTGGGGGAGACCCAGTACTTC

J gene: TRBJ2-5
D gene: TRBD1
V gene: TRBV4-1
clone size: NA
CDR3 length: 15
CDR3 protein: CASSQGQGAQETQYF
CDR3 DNA: TGCGCCAGCAGCCAAGGACAGGGCGCACAAGAGACCCAGTACTTC

J gene: TRBJ2-7
D gene: TRBD1
V gene: TRBV29-1
clone size: once
CDR3 length: 13
CDR3 protein: CSVLPTGGGEQYF
CDR3 DNA: TGCAGCGTTCTTCCGACAGGGGGAGGCGAGCAGTACTTC

J gene: TRBJ2-7
D gene: NA
V gene: TRBV3-1/TRBV3-2
clone size: NA
CDR3 length: 15
CDR3 protein: CASSHTAGATYEQYF
CDR3 DNA: TGTGCCAGCAGCCATACCGCAGGGGCGACCTACGAGCAGTACTTC

J gene: TRBJ2-6
D gene: TRBD1
V gene: TRBV5-6
clone size: NA
CDR3 length: 13
CDR3 protein: CASSLETGVDLTF
CDR3 DNA: TGTGCCAGCAGCTTAGAGACAGGGGTAGACCTGACTTTC